A selection of T cell receptor beta chains follows, all from one sample in a study of CD8+CD57+ T cells in acquired aplastic anemia. TCRdb analysed the reads with MiXCR anew, one entry per CDR3 protein. The data contain 160,000 or so distinct CDR3 sequences, 71% of them seen just once; the ten biggest clones take up around 45%. Sequencing input: sorted CD4+, CD8+, or CD8+CD57+ T cells (not recorded which) from PBMCs. The receptors were sampled from a human donor with aplastic anemia. CDR3s include the opening cysteine and the closing phenylalanine or tryptophan. Each record gives: V gene, J gene, clone size, D gene, CDR3 protein, CDR3 DNA. The D gene is left open where the match is weak. A clone size is listed for some rows: how often the clone was seen (once, few, many), or a class if it is expanded.

V gene: TRBV20-1; J gene: TRBJ1-6; clone size: -; D gene: -; CDR3 protein: CSARRGNSPLHF; CDR3 DNA: TGCAGTGCTAGAAGGGGAAATTCACCCCTCCACTTT
V gene: TRBV10-1; J gene: TRBJ2-5; clone size: -; D gene: TRBD1; CDR3 protein: CASYRGSFKKETQYF; CDR3 DNA: TGCGCCAGCTACAGGGGGTCATTTAAAAAAGAGACCCAGTACTTC
V gene: TRBV12-3/TRBV12-4; J gene: TRBJ1-2; clone size: -; D gene: -; CDR3 protein: CASSLGPLGKTF; CDR3 DNA: TGTGCCAGCAGTTTAGGACCCTTGGGGAAAACCTTC
V gene: TRBV24-1; J gene: TRBJ2-1; clone size: -; D gene: TRBD1; CDR3 protein: CATSDSGTDFEQFF; CDR3 DNA: TGTGCCACCAGTGATTCCGGGACAGACTTTGAGCAGTTCTTC
V gene: TRBV19; J gene: TRBJ2-5; clone size: -; D gene: -; CDR3 protein: CVSSPRGGVETQCF; CDR3 DNA: TGTGTCAGTAGTCCTCGAGGAGGGGTTGAGACCCAGTGCTTC
V gene: TRBV7-9; J gene: TRBJ2-7; clone size: few; D gene: -; CDR3 protein: CASSLGGNANEQYF; CDR3 DNA: TGTGCCAGCAGCTTAGGTGGGAATGCAAACGAGCAGTACTTC
V gene: TRBV24-1; J gene: TRBJ2-2; clone size: -; D gene: -; CDR3 protein: CATSTGAGTGELFF; CDR3 DNA: TGTGCCACCAGTACGGGGGCGGGCACCGGGGAGCTGTTTTTT
V gene: TRBV2; J gene: TRBJ2-7; clone size: -; D gene: TRBD2; CDR3 protein: CASSALGTSGAGYEQYF; CDR3 DNA: TGTGCCAGCAGTGCATTAGGGACTAGCGGAGCTGGGTACGAGCAGTACTTC
V gene: TRBV24-1; J gene: TRBJ1-3; clone size: -; D gene: -; CDR3 protein: CATSVAGSLYF; CDR3 DNA: TGTGCCACCAGTGTCGCTGGGTCTTTATATTTT
V gene: TRBV7-3; J gene: TRBJ1-2; clone size: -; D gene: -; CDR3 protein: CANSLTGWGTNYGYTF; CDR3 DNA: TGTGCCAACAGCTTAACGGGCTGGGGGACTAACTATGGCTACACCTTC
V gene: TRBV9; J gene: TRBJ2-3; clone size: -; D gene: TRBD2; CDR3 protein: CASSPSGGGGNEQYF; CDR3 DNA: TGTGCCAGCAGCCCGTCCGGGGGGGGTGGCAATGAGCAGTATTTT
V gene: TRBV5-1; J gene: TRBJ2-7; clone size: -; D gene: TRBD2; CDR3 protein: CASSLVGLADHPYEQYF; CDR3 DNA: TGCGCCAGCAGCCTTGTGGGACTAGCGGACCACCCCTACGAGCAGTACTTC
V gene: TRBV6-2/TRBV6-3; J gene: TRBJ2-5; clone size: -; D gene: -; CDR3 protein: CASSYSEVETQYF; CDR3 DNA: TGTGCCAGCAGTTACTCGGAGGTGGAGACCCAGTACTTC
V gene: TRBV7-8; J gene: TRBJ2-7; clone size: -; D gene: -; CDR3 protein: CASSSSGIQDYEQYF; CDR3 DNA: TGTGCCAGCAGCTCCTCAGGGATTCAGGACTACGAGCAGTACTTC
V gene: TRBV14; J gene: TRBJ2-7; clone size: -; D gene: TRBD1; CDR3 protein: CASSHPDPGQGLRPYEQYF; CDR3 DNA: TGTGCCAGCAGCCACCCCGATCCGGGACAGGGTTTGCGGCCCTACGAGCAGTACTTC
V gene: TRBV5-1; J gene: TRBJ2-5; clone size: -; D gene: -; CDR3 protein: CASSLIAEETQYF; CDR3 DNA: TGTGCCAGCAGCTTAATCGCAGAAGAGACCCAGTACTTC
V gene: TRBV6-4; J gene: TRBJ2-5; clone size: -; D gene: -; CDR3 protein: CASSDSNTEETQYF; CDR3 DNA: TGTGCCAGCAGTGACTCGAACACGGAAGAGACCCAGTACTTC
V gene: TRBV2; J gene: TRBJ2-2; clone size: -; D gene: -; CDR3 protein: CASSEARSNTGELFF; CDR3 DNA: TGTGCCAGCAGTGAAGCGCGGAGCAACACCGGGGAGCTGTTTTTT
V gene: TRBV7-6; J gene: TRBJ2-1; clone size: -; D gene: TRBD2; CDR3 protein: CASSLGGNAHNEQFF; CDR3 DNA: TGTGCTAGCAGCTTGGGGGGGAACGCACACAATGAGCAGTTCTTC
V gene: TRBV29-1; J gene: TRBJ2-2; clone size: many; D gene: -; CDR3 protein: CSAWMEGINTGELFF; CDR3 DNA: TGCAGCGCATGGATGGAGGGGATTAACACCGGGGAGCTGTTTTTT
V gene: TRBV7-8; J gene: TRBJ2-7; clone size: -; D gene: -; CDR3 protein: CASRSHKTYEQYF; CDR3 DNA: TGTGCCAGCAGATCTCACAAAACCTACGAGCAGTACTTC
V gene: TRBV4-2; J gene: TRBJ2-7; clone size: -; D gene: -; CDR3 protein: CASSTGRSYEQYF; CDR3 DNA: TGTGCCAGCTCAACGGGTCGAAGCTACGAGCAGTACTTC